These 2 T cell receptor beta chains were sequenced from one sample in a study of CD8 T cells in ankylosing spondylitis. TCRdb passed the 5' RACE reads through MiXCR, listing each CDR3 protein once. In the table there are 250,000 or so distinct CDR3 sequences, 20% to 30% of which are singletons. The specimen was blood, either unsorted or a sorted T cell fraction (not recorded which). The receptors were gathered from a male donor with ankylosing spondylitis or in good health (not recorded which).

This clonotype has at least ten counts. The chain carries TRBV28 and TRBJ1-2; no clear D gene. Deletions cut 6 bases from V and 2 bases from J, with 16 bases between. Germline values: CDR1 MDHEN, CDR2 SYDVKM. The CDR3 is made up of 15 amino acids. This CDR3 is CASSLRWERNYGYTF. Here the CDR3 DNA reads TGTGCCAGCAGCCTTAGGTGGGAAAGAAACTATGGCTACACCTTC.

The rearrangement links TRBV18 to TRBJ1-2; 8 bases fit TRBD1. The CDR3 sequence is 14 residues long. The V gene end was trimmed by 0 bases and the J gene end by 7 bases; junction bases not matched to a gene: 4. In germline, CDR1 is KGHSH, CDR2 LQKENI. CDR3 sequence (DNA): TGTGCCAGCTCACCACCCGACAGGGGCGGTGGCTACACCTTC. It codes for CASSPPDRGGGYTF.